This T cell receptor (beta chain) was identified in a study of monozygotic twins with inflammatory bowel disease (dated by TCRdb to about 2019). About the full investigation: The full study comprised 28 monozygotic twin pairs: nine German pairs (four IBD-concordant, five IBD-discordant) and 19 IBD-discordant Danish pairs. Within discordant pairs, disease-associated traits were sought mainly by comparing IBD patients with their genetically identical healthy co-twins. Each individual had, on average, about 151 000 unique TCRalpha sequences and 181 000 unique TCRbeta sequences available for analysis.

With regard to this clonotype: Its antigen is still unknown.

The library relied on 5' RACE. Preparation of each TCR library used approximately 4,000 ng of total RNA. For each sample, cDNA synthesis with SMARTScribe reverse transcriptase was split into eight separate reactions. During cDNA synthesis, template switching introduced unique molecular identifiers that contained a 6-nucleotide sample barcode. TCRalpha and TCRbeta cDNA was amplified in two nested PCRs of about 17 and 10 cycles, and bead purification was carried out after each PCR. Before amplification, cDNA was treated with uracil DNA-glycosylase and purified using the QIAquick PCR purification kit. In the second PCR, Illumina TruSeq-compatible adapters and sample-specific barcodes were added. TapeStation and Qubit were used to check library quality and concentration, and 5 ng of each library was pooled. Sequencing of pooled libraries was carried out on an Illumina HiSeq2500 single-index Rapid Run using 2 x 100 bp reads and custom sequencing primers. The study's own analysis went as follows. MiGEC version 1.2.6 was used for UMI-based consensus assembly to correct PCR and sequencing errors. MiXCR version 2.1.1 was used for V(D)J alignment, clonotype assembly and CDR3 extraction. To normalise gene usage, clonotype sharing and MAIT/NKT TCR abundance, the analysis used the top 1000, 10 000 and 20 000 clonotypes per sample. Diversity was computed as the inverse Simpson index with the vegan R package after downsampling to 27 000 UMIs. Paired Mann-Whitney U tests on discordant twin pairs were used, with Benjamini-Hochberg multiple-testing correction. TCRdb reprocessed the reads, reporting each CDR3 protein sequence once and no DNA. TCRdb, rather than the study authors, made the V and J calls. This sample's listing comprises 95,000 to 110,000 distinct CDR3 sequences. The top ten clonotypes cover under 2.5% of the sample.

What the study reported, not specific to this receptor: The results gave no support for a single strong signal or clonotype linked to IBD. Fewer clonotypes were shared with other individuals by IBD patients than by healthy twins, most markedly in patients showing signs of disease activity. Distinction between different T cell subtypes could not be achieved in the analysis. A decrease in TCRbeta repertoire diversity, as measured by inverse Simpson index, was observed in IBD patients compared with their healthy co-twins. Because patients received different immunosuppressive treatments, the repertoires may have picked up extra background noise and variability between individuals. Concordant and discordant twins showed no difference in repertoire similarity, possibly because of limited statistical power.

The CDR3 measures 15 amino acids from cysteine to phenylalanine. DNA for this receptor is not on file. CDR1 and CDR2 were assigned from the germline V gene as MNHEY and SVGAGI. An approximately 2.5 ml peripheral blood sample was drawn into PAXgene tubes per donor and stored at -80°C. Without T cell sorting, total RNA was isolated from whole blood using the PAXgene blood miRNA kit on an automated QIAcube. Peripheral blood from monozygotic twin pairs concordant or discordant for inflammatory bowel disease was subjected to deep TCRalpha and TCRbeta repertoire profiling with unique molecular barcoding. For every twin pair, smoking habits were documented, and each individual was categorised as a current, former or never smoker.

Recombination connected TRBV6-5 to TRBJ2-7. The sequenced material came from blood. The clonotype was recovered from a human donor with ulcerative colitis or Crohn's disease, or a healthy co-twin of an affected twin (not recorded which). The CDR3 reads CASSYKDGFSYEQYF.